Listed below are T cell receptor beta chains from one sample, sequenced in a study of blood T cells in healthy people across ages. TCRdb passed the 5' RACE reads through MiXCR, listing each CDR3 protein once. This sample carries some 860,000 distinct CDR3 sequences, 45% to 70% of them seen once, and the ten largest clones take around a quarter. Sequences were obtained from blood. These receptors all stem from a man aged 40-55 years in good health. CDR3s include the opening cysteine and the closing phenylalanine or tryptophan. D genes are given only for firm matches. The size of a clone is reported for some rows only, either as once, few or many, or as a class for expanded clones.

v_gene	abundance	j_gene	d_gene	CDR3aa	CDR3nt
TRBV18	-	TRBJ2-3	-	CASSNQKQGGTDTQYF	TGTGCCAGCTCCAACCAGAAACAGGGAGGCACAGATACGCAGTATTTT
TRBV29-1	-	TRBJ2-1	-	CSVANRVNEQFF	TGCAGCGTTGCGAACAGGGTTAATGAGCAGTTCTTC
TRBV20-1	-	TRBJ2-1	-	CSASGQGRGNEQFF	TGCAGTGCTAGTGGTCAGGGAAGGGGCAATGAGCAGTTCTTC
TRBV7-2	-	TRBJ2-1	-	CASSRGTAGEQFF	TGTGCCAGCAGCCGAGGGACAGCGGGTGAGCAGTTCTTC
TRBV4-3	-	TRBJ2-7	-	CASSPEYRDYEQYF	TGCGCCAGCAGCCCGGAATACAGGGACTACGAGCAGTACTTC
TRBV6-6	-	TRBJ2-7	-	CASSYSTGRPYEQYF	TGTGCCAGCAGTTACTCCACCGGGAGACCCTACGAGCAGTACTTC
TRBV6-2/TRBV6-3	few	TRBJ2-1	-	CASSHYSRSSYNEQFF	TGTGCCAGCAGTCATTACTCTAGGAGCTCCTACAATGAGCAGTTCTTC
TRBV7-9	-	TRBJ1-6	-	CASSPISSPLHF	TGTGCCAGCAGCCCGATTAGTTCACCCCTCCACTTT
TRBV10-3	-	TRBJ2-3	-	CATPTEADTQYF	TGTGCCACCCCGACGGAGGCAGATACGCAGTATTTT
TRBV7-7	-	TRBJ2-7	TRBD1	CASSRDDREYEQYF	TGTGCCAGCAGCCGAGATGACAGGGAATACGAGCAGTACTTC
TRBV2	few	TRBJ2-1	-	CASRVAEANEQFF	TGTGCCTCTAGGGTCGCGGAAGCCAATGAGCAGTTCTTC
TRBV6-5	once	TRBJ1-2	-	CATHEGGWYGYTF	TGTGCCACCCACGAGGGGGGTTGGTATGGCTACACCTTC
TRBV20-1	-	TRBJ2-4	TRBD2	CSARSGANNEQYF	TGCAGTGCTAGGAGCGGGGCAAACAATGAGCAGTACTTC
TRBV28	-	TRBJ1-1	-	CASSAKINTEAFF	TGTGCCAGCAGTGCTAAGATTAACACTGAAGCTTTCTTT
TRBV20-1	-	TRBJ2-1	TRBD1	CSASRFESQGSNEQFF	TGCAGTGCTAGCCGTTTCGAGTCACAGGGGAGCAATGAGCAGTTCTTC
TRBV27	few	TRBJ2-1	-	CASSLDSFSYNEQFF	TGTGCCAGCAGTCTTGATTCCTTCTCCTACAATGAGCAGTTCTTC
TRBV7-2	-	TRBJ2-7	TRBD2	CASSPRGGLAAAYEQYF	TGTGCCAGCAGCCCCCGCGGTGGGCTAGCGGCCGCCTACGAGCAGTACTTC
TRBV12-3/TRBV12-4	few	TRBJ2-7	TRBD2	CASSAGVGTYEQYF	TGTGCCAGTAGTGCGGGAGTAGGGACCTACGAGCAGTACTTC
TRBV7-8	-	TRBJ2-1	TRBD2	CASSPTVGTSVHEQFF	TGTGCCAGCAGCCCCACTGTAGGGACTAGCGTCCATGAGCAGTTCTTC
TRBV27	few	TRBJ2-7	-	CASSSSASYEQYF	TGTGCCAGCAGTTCTAGCGCGTCCTACGAGCAGTACTTC
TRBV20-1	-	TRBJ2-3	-	CSARDPPADPTDTQYF	TGCAGTGCTAGAGATCCCCCAGCGGATCCCACAGATACGCAGTATTTT
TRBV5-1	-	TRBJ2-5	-	CASSPADRGRRETQYF	TGCGCCAGCAGCCCGGCCGACCGAGGGCGACGTGAGACCCAGTACTTC
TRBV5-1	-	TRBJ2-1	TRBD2	CASSTSGTSGRRSYNEQFF	TGCGCCAGCAGCACCTCCGGGACTAGCGGTAGACGCTCCTACAATGAGCAGTTCTTC
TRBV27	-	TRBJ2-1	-	CASSSLQTARSYNEQFF	TGTGCCAGCAGCTCGCTCCAGACAGCGCGATCCTACAATGAGCAGTTCTTC
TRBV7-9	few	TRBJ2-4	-	CASSPEGSAKNIQYF	TGTGCCAGCAGCCCGGAGGGGTCGGCCAAAAACATTCAGTACTTC
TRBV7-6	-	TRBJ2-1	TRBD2	CASSKTGTSPGHDEQFF	TGTGCCAGCAGCAAAACCGGGACTAGTCCGGGACATGATGAGCAGTTCTTC
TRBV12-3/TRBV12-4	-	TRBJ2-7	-	CASRVTGEQYF	TGTGCCAGCAGGGTGACAGGCGAGCAGTACTTC
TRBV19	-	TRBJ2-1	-	CASSFTGTYNEQFF	TGTGCCAGTAGTTTTACAGGGACCTACAATGAGCAGTTCTTC
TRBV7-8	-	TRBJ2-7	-	CASSISTVYEQYF	TGTGCCAGCAGCATCTCGACAGTCTACGAGCAGTACTTC
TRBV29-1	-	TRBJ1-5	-	CSVEVDRNQPQHF	TGCAGCGTTGAAGTTGACAGAAATCAGCCCCAGCATTTT
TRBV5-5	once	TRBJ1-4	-	CASNHPLGIESEKLFF	TGTGCCAGCAACCACCCGCTGGGAATAGAGAGTGAAAAACTGTTTTTT
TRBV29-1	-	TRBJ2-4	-	CSAEGAEDLAKNIQYF	TGCAGCGCTGAAGGGGCAGAGGACCTAGCCAAAAACATTCAGTACTTC
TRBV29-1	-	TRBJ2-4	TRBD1	CSGRGGQDDKNIQYF	TGCAGCGGACGGGGCGGACAGGACGACAAAAACATTCAGTACTTC
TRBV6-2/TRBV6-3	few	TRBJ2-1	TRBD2	CASSLGLAGESNEQFF	TGTGCCAGCAGCCTGGGACTAGCGGGAGAGAGCAATGAGCAGTTCTTC
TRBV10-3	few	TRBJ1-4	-	CAISAEQDVLSATNEKLFF	TGTGCCATCAGTGCCGAACAGGATGTCCTTTCTGCAACTAATGAAAAACTGTTTTTT
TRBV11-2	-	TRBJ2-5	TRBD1	CASTPGGWETQYF	TGTGCCAGCACCCCAGGGGGTTGGGAGACCCAGTACTTC
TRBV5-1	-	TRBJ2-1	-	CASSLSSSSFVGPNEQFF	TGCGCCAGCAGCTTGTCTTCATCGTCATTTGTAGGGCCCAATGAGCAGTTCTTC
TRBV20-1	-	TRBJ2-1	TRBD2	CSASGGAWVNEQFF	TGCAGTGCTAGCGGGGGGGCCTGGGTTAACGAGCAGTTCTTC
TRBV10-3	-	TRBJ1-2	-	CAISEYRETGEGYTF	TGTGCCATCAGTGAGTATAGAGAAACCGGGGAAGGCTACACCTTC
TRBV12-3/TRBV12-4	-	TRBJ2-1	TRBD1	CASTLLMTGISSIYEQFF	TGTGCCAGCACCTTACTCATGACAGGGATCAGTAGCATTTATGAGCAGTTCTTC
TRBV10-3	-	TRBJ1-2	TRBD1	CAISDGQAYGYTF	TGTGCCATCAGTGACGGACAGGCCTATGGCTACACCTTC
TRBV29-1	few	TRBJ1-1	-	CSVEVVDTEAFF	TGCAGCGTTGAGGTTGTGGACACTGAAGCTTTCTTT
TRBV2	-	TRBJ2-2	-	CASRAGGVSGELFF	TGTGCCAGCAGAGCCGGCGGGGTTTCCGGGGAGCTGTTTTTT
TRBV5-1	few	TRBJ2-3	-	CASSAFSSTDTQYF	TGCGCCAGCAGCGCTTTTTCTTCCACGGATACGCAGTATTTT
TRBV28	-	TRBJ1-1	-	CASLTATDLNTEAFF	TGTGCCAGCCTAACCGCGACAGACTTGAACACTGAAGCTTTCTTT
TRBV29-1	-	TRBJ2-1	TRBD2	CSVAESGRAGEQFF	TGCAGCGTGGCCGAGAGCGGGAGGGCGGGTGAGCAGTTCTTC
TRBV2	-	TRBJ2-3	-	CASSERVGKSTDTQYF	TGTGCCAGCAGTGAAAGGGTCGGCAAAAGCACAGATACGCAGTATTTT
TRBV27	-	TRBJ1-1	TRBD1	CASSKQGVRNTEAFF	TGTGCCAGCAGCAAACAGGGGGTCCGAAACACTGAAGCTTTCTTT
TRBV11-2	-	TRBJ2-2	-	CASSSDSSTGELFF	TGTGCCAGCAGCTCGGACAGTAGCACCGGGGAGCTGTTTTTT
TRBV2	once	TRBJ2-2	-	CASSGDGAGELFF	TGTGCCAGCAGTGGGGACGGAGCCGGGGAGCTGTTTTTT
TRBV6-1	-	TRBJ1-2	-	CASSEAGRGGGYTF	TGTGCCAGCAGTGAAGCGGGACGAGGGGGTGGCTACACCTTC
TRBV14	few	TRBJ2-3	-	CASSRAGSTDTQYF	TGTGCCAGCAGCCGCGCAGGAAGCACAGATACGCAGTATTTT
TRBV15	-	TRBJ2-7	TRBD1	CATSGDRGRYEQYF	TGTGCCACCAGCGGGGACAGGGGGAGATACGAGCAGTACTTC
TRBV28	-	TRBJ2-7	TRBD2	CASSYPAGGGEQYF	TGTGCCAGCAGTTATCCAGCGGGAGGAGGGGAGCAGTACTTC
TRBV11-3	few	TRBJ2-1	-	CASSLGLGEQFF	TGTGCCAGCAGCTTAGGGCTCGGTGAGCAGTTCTTC
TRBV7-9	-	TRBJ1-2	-	CASSGPTILYGYTF	TGTGCCAGCAGTGGACCCACGATCCTCTATGGCTACACCTTC
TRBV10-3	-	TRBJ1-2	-	CAISEPASGAANYGYTF	TGTGCCATCAGTGAGCCAGCCTCAGGGGCAGCTAACTATGGCTACACCTTC
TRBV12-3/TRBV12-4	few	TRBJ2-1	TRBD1	CASRTGTGSYNEQFF	TGTGCCAGCAGAACCGGGACAGGGTCTTACAATGAGCAGTTCTTC
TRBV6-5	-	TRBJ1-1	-	CASSYTIHRRNTEAFF	TGTGCCAGCAGTTACACTATCCACCGGAGGAACACTGAAGCTTTCTTT
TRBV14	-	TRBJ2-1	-	CASSRPATRMNEQFF	TGTGCCAGCAGCCGACCGGCCACCAGGATGAATGAGCAGTTCTTC